This T cell receptor (beta chain) was obtained from a study of cytomegalovirus exposure and HLA in healthy donors (TCRdb year 2017). A note on the overall study: An earlier analysis of some 550 of the donors reported approximately 290 Gb of sequence data and 117 million unique TCR beta sequences from approximately 180 million T cells. Roughly 300 gigabases of sequencing data and roughly 81 million unique TCR sequences made up an early release that covered fewer than 650 HLA-typed donors. The genetic ancestry cluster associated with self-reported Caucasian donors included around four fifths of the roughly 400 genotyped donors. The aim of the study was to test whether cataloging public T cell receptors could identify signatures of past pathogen exposure. The T cell repertoires of under 750 subjects were profiled by immunosequencing and related to cytomegalovirus serostatus. Besides the first cohort of approximately 710 subjects, a separate validation cohort made up of over a hundred different subjects was used. To predict cytomegalovirus infection status, the study brought together high-throughput TCR immunosequencing, statistical association of individual TCRs with disease status, and machine learning. A later analysis re-analyzed previously published TCR beta repertoires from several hundred donors and added high-resolution HLA genotyping to study TCR occurrence patterns. Rather than using new phenotypic data, the later analysis identified candidate immune exposures from TCR beta sequences and from how often those sequences occurred across donors. An earlier analysis of 587 of the donors used high-throughput TCR beta sequencing to judge whether each TCR beta V gene segment behaved as functional or pseudogenic. Donor age, sex, ethnicity and CMV serostatus were collected together with the repertoire data. A later genetic analysis used genome-wide SNP genotypes for about 65% of the roughly 670 donors, treating that subset as a discovery cohort. Every discovery cohort repertoire had been produced on one sequencing platform. Class I and class II HLA loci were covered by the typing at four-digit resolution. The number of donors typed differed by locus, with about 629-630 for A, B, C, DRB1 and DQB1, about 500 for DQA1, nearly 610 for DPA1, and some 450 for DPB1. A handful of DR-DQ haplotypes were handled as single units for association and clustering because linkage in the cohort was strong. Across 398 genotyped donors of the cohort, an average of about 240,000 unique TCR beta nucleotide sequences per donor were sequenced, and 15% to 20% of those sequences were non-productive. Overall study results and their limits: At a false discovery rate of 0.05, a later analysis linked 16,000 or so TCR beta sequences to specific HLA alleles. The classifier was reported to diagnose cytomegalovirus status with high specificity and sensitivity in both the original and validation cohorts. The study gave a list of 150 to 200 TCR beta chains associated with cytomegalovirus. While some public TCRs were present in many individuals, most TCR sequences turned up only very rarely across donors. In a later analysis, most CMV-associated TCR beta chains were found to appear HLA-restricted, with HLA associations seemingly driven largely by CMV exposure. It was suggested by the authors that the approach could potentially be generalized to other disease states and immunological phenotypes. Because HLA typing was unavailable for some donors at each locus, only the typed subset was used in association tests. The presence/absence analyses assumed that sequencing depth was roughly uniform across donors, and that assumption may not be true. Some IMGT-functional V segments, including TRBV6-2 and TRBV6-3, could not be distinguished by the 87-base-pair reads and were therefore excluded. Immune exposure information for the cohort was limited to CMV serostatus. The cohort was sequenced for TCR beta chains only, and without alpha or paired-chain data the features that could be detected were limited. In a later analysis, several top co-occurrence clusters were reported to appear linked to parvovirus B19, influenza, CMV and Epstein-Barr virus. In vitro tests confirmed that a few of the cytomegalovirus-associated TCR beta chains recognize cytomegalovirus antigens. A cluster of highly shared sequence variants was judged likely to represent a technical artifact of the sequencing pipeline. In a later analysis, HLA-associated TCR beta chains were found to be more clonally expanded and to have lower generation probabilities than equally common non-associated chains. In a later analysis, TCR association rates were found to vary across HLA loci, with the most associated TCRs seen for DRB1 alleles and the fewest for HLA-C alleles. A further reported finding was that TCR beta sequences accurately predicted the HLA-A and HLA-B alleles for most subjects in the first cohort. In an earlier analysis of a few hundred of the donors, most TCR beta V segments were observed in productive rearrangements about 87% or about 30% of the time, broadly matching IMGT annotations. Assigning TCR associations to individual alleles was difficult when HLA alleles, especially DR and DQ, strongly co-occurred. Because counts were too low, roughly 17 rarely observed V segments, including chromosome 9 orphons, were left out of the earlier analysis of about 500 of the donors. A later genetic analysis associated a missense DCLRE1C variant with V-gene and J-gene trimming of TCR beta chains, and an independent cohort replicated the association. Correlated functional status among segregating V segments might reflect linkage disequilibrium, but an unknown experimental factor could not be ruled out. In a later genetic analysis, fewer N-insertions in productive TCRs were reported among donors in an Asian-associated ancestry cluster than the 666-donor mean.

The library was obtained by the immunoSEQ multiplex PCR assay. For the multiplex PCR, a mixture combining 60 forward primers for TCR Vbeta segments and 13 reverse primers for TCR Jbeta segments was used. A multiplex PCR assay on genomic DNA amplified the CDR3 region of rearranged TCR beta genes. The Illumina HiSeq System was used to sequence the amplified TCR beta libraries as 87-base-pair reads. Concerning the study's data processing: A later analysis tallied around 87 million unique TCR beta chains across the approximately 670 repertoires, and around 10 million of those chains were shared by two or more donors. Raw reads were error-corrected and collapsed into unique sequences with a nearest-neighbor algorithm that merged closely related sequences to remove PCR and sequencing errors. V, D and J gene segments were assigned by aligning CDR3 sequences to IMGT reference sequences. For a sequence to be retained, a match of at least six nucleotides to both a V gene segment and a J gene segment was required. A rearrangement was called productive if the CDR3 had no stop codons and remained in frame with V and J, and every other rearrangement was called non-productive. CDR3 was defined according to IMGT convention as the region running from the second conserved V-encoded cysteine to the conserved J-encoded phenylalanine. Sequences without an unambiguous match to a single V gene segment were excluded from the earlier analysis of 500 to 700 of the donors. An earlier analysis of 587 of the donors classified V segments as functional when productive rearrangements were above 56.7% and as segregating when the standard deviation between donors was above 5%. A statistical classification framework was built for diagnosing cytomegalovirus status from the catalog of TCR beta chain sequences. V and J gene assignment, in a later analysis, came from comparing TCR nucleotide sequences with IMGT/GENE-DB human TR gene sequences. In a later analysis, CDR3 sequences and most-parsimonious VDJ recombination scenarios were assigned using the TCRdist pipeline. In a later analysis, each TCR beta chain was defined by its CDR3 amino acid sequence together with its V-gene family, and reads lacking a unique V-gene family were excluded. To address suspected cross-contamination and a sequencing artifact, a later analysis removed roughly 580 highly shared, low-generation-probability nucleotide sequences. In a later analysis, a clonal expansion index was calculated for each public chain from normalized within-repertoire ranks of inferred template counts. A later analysis computed generation probabilities with a VDJ recombination model fitted to out-of-frame rearrangements, and checked the results against IGoR. In a later analysis, TCR-TCR, TCR-HLA and TCR-CMV co-occurrence was scored with hypergeometric tests, and a repertoire-size bias correction was applied to TCR pairs. To estimate false discovery rates, a later analysis permuted the HLA or CMV assignments 20 times. In a later analysis, co-occurring TCRs were grouped using DBSCAN, with TCRdist sequence similarity added in when clustering inside HLA-allele-positive subsets. Co-occurrence clustering excluded repertoires with fewer than 30,000 or more than 120,000 public chains, plus five with anomalous nucleotide sharing. The source is immuneACCESS, and TCRdb retained only in-frame sequences with V and J called. Part of the clones is not carried over; for the studies checked, unresolved V genes explain less than half of this, and the remainder is unexplained. V and J calls plus clone size are reproduced from that table; the DNA served to infer D and trimming. Within this sample are approximately 150,000 clones, with around three quarters of them counted one time only. The top ten hold roughly 0.99% of the sample.

Relative to germline, V is missing 2 bases and J is missing 12 bases, with 10 bases of the junction outside any gene match. The CDR3 covers 14 residues, taking in both the cysteine and the phenylalanine. The DNA shown is the 42-base CDR3, in frame from base 1. The germline V gene provides CDR1 MNHNS and CDR2 SASEGT. In the case of this clone: It has no known antigen specificity. Nothing much larger sits one base from this clone, and base qualities are not available.

The cohort was made up of hundreds of healthy bone marrow donors. At the time of sampling, every cohort member was nominally healthy, though immune exposures that went unrecorded were likely present. The donor tested CMV seronegative, placing the donor among the 300 to 450 seronegative members of the cohort. Every donor gave a peripheral blood sample, and the peripheral blood mononuclear cells from that sample were used for TCR beta sequencing. Genomic DNA extraction from the blood cell samples was performed with the Qiagen DNeasy Blood Extraction Kit. Sequenced material: PBMCs. The receptor chain draws on TRBV6-1 and TRBJ2-7, with 10 bases matching TRBD2. The TCR sequence derives from a woman in her thirties or forties in good health and CMV-seronegative. The nucleotides read TGTGCCAGCAGTGAACTAGCGGGAGCGGGTGGTCGGTACTTC. It translates to CASSELAGAGGRYF.